The 16 T cell receptor beta chains given below trace back to one sample, sequenced in a study of TET2 disruption in CD19-targeted CAR T cells. Antigens of these TCRs are unknown. As to treatment: autologous CTL019 cells: CD19 CAR with 4-1BB and CD3 zeta domains. Using immunoSEQ multiplex PCR, the repertoire was profiled, and TCRdb retains in-frame clones only, with some absent. Here the sample table reports about 30,000 clones. The sample in question was CD8- CAR+ T cells sorted from cultured blood T cells, obtained for CD19 CAR T cell therapy. Subset specified: CD8-negative CAR-positive T cells from the infusion product. These receptors originate from an older man with chronic lymphocytic leukemia.

A remark on this clone: The read ends 3 residues before the CDR3 terminus; that terminus is restored from the germline J gene. This chain joins TRBV19 and TRBJ2-4; 7 positions agree with TRBD1. The CDR3 totals 15 residues. CDR1 and CDR2 from the germline V gene are LNHDA and SQIVND (reference sequence). The CDR3 bases that were read are TGTGCCAGTAGTTTAACAGGGGCAGCTAACTATGGT. This gives the protein CASSLTGAANYG. The whole CDR3 is CASSLTGAANYGQYF.

On this clone itself: The DNA ends 3 residues before the CDR3 does, and the rest of the CDR3 is filled in from the germline J gene. V usage is TRBV18 and J usage is TRBJ2-7; 7 bases are a match to TRBD1. Looked up from germline, CDR1 is KGHSH and CDR2 is LQKENI. CDR3 length equals 15 residues. V gave up 3 bases and J gave up 4 bases; unmatched junction bases: 9. CDR3 DNA, as far as it was read: TGTGCCAGCTCACCGGGGACAGACCCCAAATACGAG. This encodes CASSPGTDPKYE. In full, the CDR3 is CASSPGTDPKYEQYF. The full variable domain, with the rest looked up from reference TRBV18 and TRBJ2-7, is NAGVMQNPRHLVRRRGQEARLRCSPMKGHSHVYWYRQLPEEGLKFMVYLQKENIIDESGMPKERFSAEFPKEGPSILRIQQVVRGDSAAYFCASSPGTDPKYEQYFGPGTRLTVT.

This clone is medium-sized by frequency. The read is 3 residues too short to cover the CDR3 end, so that end is filled in from the germline J gene. This sequence joins TRBV20-1 and TRBJ1-6; 7 bases line up with TRBD1. The CDR3 runs to 13 residues. V was clipped by 3 bases and J by 9 bases; unmatched bases: 5. CDR1 is DFQATT, CDR2 SNEGSKA, per germline (reference sequence). The CDR3 sequence is CSASEGAGSPLHF. CDR3 bases read: TGCAGTGCTAGTGAGGGGGCAGGTTCACCC.

Regarding this clone: The sequenced fragment ends 3 residues before the CDR3 boundary, so the rest is inferred from the germline J gene. This rearrangement joins TRBV29-1 to TRBJ2-3; D may be TRBD2 (7 bases). This CDR3 is built from 17 residues. V was cut by 6 bases and J by 2 bases, with 24 bases left in between. Germline-derived CDR1 and CDR2 are SQVTM and ANQGSEA. The CDR3 loop is CSVGGPLPGRLTDTQYF. CDR3 bases read: TGCAGCGTGGGGGGGCCCCTACCGGGACGACTCACAGATACG.

This clone is classed as medium-sized by frequency. The missing CDR3 end, 3 residues past where the read stops, is filled in from the germline J gene. The chain has TRBV30 and TRBJ2-4, with TRBD1 identical over 8 bases. The CDR3 contains 15 residues. After removal of 5 bases from V and 1 base from J, the junction contained 7 bases not matched to a gene. CDR1 GTSNPN and CDR2 SVGIG come from the germline V gene (reference sequence). The sequenced CDR3 bases are TGTGCCTGGGGACAGGGCAACCTGGCCAAAAACATT. This translates into CAWGQGNLAKNI. The entire CDR3 is CAWGQGNLAKNIQYF.

A note on this clone: Read data end 3 residues before the CDR3 end; the end is taken from the germline J gene. The chain carries TRBV6-2 or TRBV6-3 and TRBJ1-2, with no clear D. This CDR3 comprises 13 residues. Per germline, CDR1 MNHEY and CDR2 SVGEGT. The covered CDR3 bases are TGTGCCAGCTTGTTGACTAGCACAGATACC. Protein product: CASLLTSTDT. The full CDR3 sequence reads CASLLTSTDTYTF.

Worth noting for this clone: The read falls 3 residues short of the CDR3 end, and the missing part is taken from the germline J gene. The chain is built from TRBV20-1 and TRBJ1-5; 10 positions match TRBD1. V trimming: 4 bases; J trimming: 5 bases; junction bases outside the gene matches: 8. The CDR3 has 15 residues. Germline V gives CDR1 DFQATT, CDR2 SNEGSKA (reference sequence). The CDR3 loop is CSAKPRQGAHQPQHF. Incomplete CDR3 DNA: TGCAGTGCTAAACCGAGACAGGGGGCTCATCAGCCC.

To note about this clone: The sequence runs out 3 residues before the end of the CDR3; the remainder is reconstructed from the germline J gene. The genes are TRBV20-1 and TRBJ1-4; 9 bases are shared with TRBD1. After removal of 0 bases from V and 7 bases from J, the junction contained 3 bases not matched to a gene. Germline V CDR1 and CDR2: DFQATT, SNEGSKA (reference sequence). CDR3 length: 14 residues. The sequenced part of the CDR3 DNA is TGCAGTGCTAGAGATACAGGGGGCGGTGAAAAA. Protein sequence: CSARDTGGGEK. The whole CDR3 reads CSARDTGGGEKLFF.

This clone is labeled medium-sized (0.01 to 0.1%) based on frequency. The CDR3 goes on 3 residues after the read ends, and that part is filled in from the germline J gene. The chain has TRBV7-9 and TRBJ1-2; D gene uncertain. This CDR3 region has 14 residues. In germline, CDR1 is SEHNR, CDR2 FQNEAQ (reference sequence). Trimming shortened V by 1 base and J by 0 bases, and 6 bases separated the two germline ends. The sequenced part of the CDR3 DNA is TGTGCCAGCAGCTTAGACAGCTCTAACTATGGC. Amino acids: CASSLDSSNYG. The entire CDR3 sequence reads CASSLDSSNYGYTF.

Comment on this clone: The read stops 3 residues short of the end of the CDR3; the missing end is completed from the germline J gene. The chain carries TRBV2 and TRBJ2-4; 10 positions match TRBD1. The CDR3 sequence is 16 residues long. Germline CDR1 reads SNHLY; CDR2 reads FYNNEI. The CDR3 reads CASVKSGTGVQETQYF. The CDR3 bases that were read are TGTGCCAGCGTTAAATCCGGGACAGGGGTACAAGAGACT.

Notes on this clone: The read falls 3 residues short of the CDR3 end, and the missing part is taken from the germline J gene. The chain recombines TRBV4-1 with TRBJ2-1; 8 bases line up with TRBD1. Germline-derived CDR1 and CDR2 are MGHRA and YSYEKL. With 3 bases clipped from V and 0 bases from J, the junction kept 4 bases outside the gene matches. The CDR3 spans 16 residues. CDR3 residues: CASSQTGASSYNEQFF. Incomplete CDR3 DNA: TGCGCCAGCAGCCAGACAGGGGCCAGCTCCTACAATGAG.

Comment on this clone: The observed sequence ends 3 residues before the CDR3 terminus, with the missing tail filled in from the germline J gene. The chain uses TRBV12-3 or TRBV12-4 and TRBJ1-2; D possibly corresponds to TRBD1 (5 bases). Trimming stripped 3 bases from V and 4 bases from J, with 15 bases between. CDR3 size: 15 residues. The CDR3 loop is CASSLDTSGSYGYTF. CDR3 DNA, as far as it was read: TGTGCCAGCAGTTTGGACACGAGTGGAAGCTATGGC.

In the case of this clone: The CDR3 end is not reached by the read, which stops 3 residues before it; the germline J gene fills it in. The chain joins TRBV5-5 to TRBJ1-5; D is unresolved. The CDR3 contains 14 residues. CDR1 is SGHKS, CDR2 YYEKEE, per germline (reference sequence). The ends were cut back, 4 bases at V and 0 bases at J, with 8 bases in the middle. CDR3 in amino acids: CASSTDYSNQPQHF. CDR3 DNA, as far as it was read: TGTGCCAGCAGCACGGACTATAGCAATCAGCCC.

A note on this clone: The read terminates 3 residues ahead of where the CDR3 ends, so the germline J gene completes it. This chain links TRBV20-1 with TRBJ2-7, with 8 positions matching TRBD2. This CDR3 is 14 amino acids long. Germline lookup yields CDR1 DFQATT and CDR2 SNEGSKA (reference sequence). The junction had 8 bases not matched to a gene; V was cut back by 1 base and J by 6 bases. The sequenced CDR3 bases are TGCAGTGCTAGAGTGACGGGGGGGCTTTTCGAG. This codes for CSARVTGGLFE. In full, the CDR3 is CSARVTGGLFEQYF.

As regards this clone: The missing CDR3 end, 3 residues past where the read stops, is filled in from the germline J gene. The chain carries TRBV7-3 and TRBJ2-7; D gene uncertain. V was cut by 0 bases and J by 6 bases, with 6 bases left in between. Germline values: CDR1 SGHTA, CDR2 FQGTGA. The CDR3 loop spans 12 amino acids. The CDR3 DNA, read in part, is TGTGCCAGCAGCTTAACGGCTAGCGAG. Encoded protein: CASSLTASE. In full, the CDR3 is CASSLTASEQYF. Based on the CDR3 plus reference TRBV7-3 and TRBJ2-7, the full variable domain is GAGVSQTPSNKVTEKGKYVELRCDPISGHTALYWYRQSLGQGPEFLIYFQGTGAADDSGLPNDRFFAVRPEGSVSTLKIQRTERGDSAVYLCASSLTASEQYFGPGTRLTVT.

CDR3 sequence: CASNRGREANTEAFF. CDR3 DNA (partial): TGTGCCAGCAATCGCGGGAGGGAAGCTAACACTGAA. The genes are TRBV2 and TRBJ1-1, with unresolved D. The read falls 3 residues short of the CDR3 end, and the missing part is taken from the germline J gene. There are 15 residues in the CDR3. Germline CDR1 and CDR2: SNHLY and FYNNEI. V was trimmed by 7 bases and J by 2 bases, leaving 17 bases between them. The full variable domain, with the rest looked up from reference TRBV2 and TRBJ1-1, is EPEVTQTPSHQVTQMGQEVILRCVPISNHLYFYWYRQILGQKVEFLVSFYNNEISEKSEIFDDQFSVERPDGSNFTLKIRSTKLEDSAMYFCASNRGREANTEAFFGQGTRLTVV.